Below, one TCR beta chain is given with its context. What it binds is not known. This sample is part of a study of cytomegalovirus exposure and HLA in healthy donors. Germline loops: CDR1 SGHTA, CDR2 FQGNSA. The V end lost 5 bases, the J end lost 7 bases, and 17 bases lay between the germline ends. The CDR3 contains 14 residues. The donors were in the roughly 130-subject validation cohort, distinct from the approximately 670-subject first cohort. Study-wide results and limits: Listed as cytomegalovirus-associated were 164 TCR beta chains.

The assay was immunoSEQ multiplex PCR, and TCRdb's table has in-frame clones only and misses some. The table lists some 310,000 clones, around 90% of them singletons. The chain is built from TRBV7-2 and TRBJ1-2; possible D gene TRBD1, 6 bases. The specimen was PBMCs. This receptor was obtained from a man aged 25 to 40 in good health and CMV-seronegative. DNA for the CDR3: TGTGCCAGCAGCCTAAACAGGGCCCAGGGTGGCTACACCTTC. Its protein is CASSLNRAQGGYTF. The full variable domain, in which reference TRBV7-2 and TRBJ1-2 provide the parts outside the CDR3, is GAGVSQSPSNKVTEKGKDVELRCDPISGHTALYWYRQSLGQGLEFLIYFQGNSAPDKSGLPSDRFSAERTGGSVSTLTIQRTQQEDSAVYLCASSLNRAQGGYTFGSGTRLTVV.